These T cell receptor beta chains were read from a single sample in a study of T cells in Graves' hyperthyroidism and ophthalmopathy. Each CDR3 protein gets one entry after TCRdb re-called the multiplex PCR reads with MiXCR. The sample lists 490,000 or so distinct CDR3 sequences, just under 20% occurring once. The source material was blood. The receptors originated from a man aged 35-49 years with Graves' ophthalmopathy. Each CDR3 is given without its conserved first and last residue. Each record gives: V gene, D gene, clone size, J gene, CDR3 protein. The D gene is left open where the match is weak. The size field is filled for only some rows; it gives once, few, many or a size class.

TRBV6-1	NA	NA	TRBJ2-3	ATSPGQIDTQY
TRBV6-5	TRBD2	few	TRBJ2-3	ASSYDAGGGTDTQY
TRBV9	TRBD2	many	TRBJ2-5	ASSPSGGAVETQY
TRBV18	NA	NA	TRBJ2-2	ASSGTAETGELF
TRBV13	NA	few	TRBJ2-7	ASRFGGRSYEQY
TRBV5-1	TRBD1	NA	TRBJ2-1	ASSWGDREPEQF
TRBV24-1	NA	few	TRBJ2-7	ATMGTQDCYEQY
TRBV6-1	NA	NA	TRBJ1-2	ASSERGAGYGYT
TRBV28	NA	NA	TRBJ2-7	ASSTQINNQGPSISYEQY
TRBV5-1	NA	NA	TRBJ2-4	ASRPTGGGNIQY
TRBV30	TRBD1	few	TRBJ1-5	AWSYTGGASQPQH
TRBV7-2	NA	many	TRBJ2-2	ASSDTGIYTGELF